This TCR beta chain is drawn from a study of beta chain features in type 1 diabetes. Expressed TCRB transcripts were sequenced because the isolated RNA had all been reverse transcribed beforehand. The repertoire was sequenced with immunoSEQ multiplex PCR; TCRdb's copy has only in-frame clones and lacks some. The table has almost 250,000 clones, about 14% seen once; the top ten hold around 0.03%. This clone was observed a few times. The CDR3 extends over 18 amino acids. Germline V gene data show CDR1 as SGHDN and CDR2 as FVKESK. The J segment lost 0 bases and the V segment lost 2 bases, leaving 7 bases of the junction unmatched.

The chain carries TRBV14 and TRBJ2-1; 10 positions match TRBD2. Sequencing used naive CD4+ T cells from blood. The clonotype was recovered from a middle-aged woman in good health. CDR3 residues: CASSQKGLASRSYNEQFF. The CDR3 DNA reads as TGTGCCAGCAGCCAAAAGGGACTAGCGTCGCGCTCCTACAATGAGCAGTTCTTC.